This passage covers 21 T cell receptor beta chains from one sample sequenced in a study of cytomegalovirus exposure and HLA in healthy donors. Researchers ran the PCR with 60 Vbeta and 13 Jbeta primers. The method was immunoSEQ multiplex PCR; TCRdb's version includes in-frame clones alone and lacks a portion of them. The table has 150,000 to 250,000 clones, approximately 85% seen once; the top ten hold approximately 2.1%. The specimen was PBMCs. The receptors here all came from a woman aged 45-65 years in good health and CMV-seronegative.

As DNA, the CDR3 is TGTGCCAGCAGCCCGGTTAAGGGAGGGTCTGACGAGCAGTACTTC. It yields the protein CASSPVKGGSDEQYF. This chain links TRBV14 with TRBJ2-7; 7 nucleotides line up with TRBD2. The germline V gene encodes CDR1 SGHDN and CDR2 FVKESK. The CDR3 runs to 15 residues. J lost 5 bases, V lost 4 bases, and 11 bases had no gene match.

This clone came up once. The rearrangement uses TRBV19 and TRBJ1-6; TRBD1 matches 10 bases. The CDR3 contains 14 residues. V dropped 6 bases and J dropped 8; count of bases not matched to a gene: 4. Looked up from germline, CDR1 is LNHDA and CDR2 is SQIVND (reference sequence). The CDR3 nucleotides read TGTGCCAGTAGATCCGGGACAGGGGATTCACCCCTCCACTTT. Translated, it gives CASRSGTGDSPLHF.

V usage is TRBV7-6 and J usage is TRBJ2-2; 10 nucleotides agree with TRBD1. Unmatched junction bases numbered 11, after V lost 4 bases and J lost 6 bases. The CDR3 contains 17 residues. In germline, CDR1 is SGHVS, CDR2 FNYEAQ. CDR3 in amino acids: CASSSPGGDRGPGELFF. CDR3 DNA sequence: TGTGCCAGCAGCTCCCCCGGGGGGGACAGGGGCCCCGGGGAGCTGTTTTTT.

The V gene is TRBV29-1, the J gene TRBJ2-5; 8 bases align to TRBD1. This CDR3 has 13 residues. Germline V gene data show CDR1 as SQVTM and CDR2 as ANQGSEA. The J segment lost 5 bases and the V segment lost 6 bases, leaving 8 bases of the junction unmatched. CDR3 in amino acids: CSVPTGDGETQYF. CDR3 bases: TGCAGCGTCCCGACAGGGGACGGGGAGACCCAGTACTTC.

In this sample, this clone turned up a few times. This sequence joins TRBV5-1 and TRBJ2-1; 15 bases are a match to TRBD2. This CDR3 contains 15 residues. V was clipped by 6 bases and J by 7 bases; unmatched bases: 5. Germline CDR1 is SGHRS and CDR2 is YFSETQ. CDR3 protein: CASKGLAGGGNEQFF. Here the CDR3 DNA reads TGCGCCAGCAAAGGACTAGCGGGAGGGGGGAATGAGCAGTTCTTC.

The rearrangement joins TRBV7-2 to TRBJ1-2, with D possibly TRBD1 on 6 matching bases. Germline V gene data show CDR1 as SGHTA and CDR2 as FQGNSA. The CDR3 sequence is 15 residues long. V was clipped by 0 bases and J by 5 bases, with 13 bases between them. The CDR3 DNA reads TGTGCCAGCAGCTTAGCTTTGGCGGGGGCGTATGGCTACACCTTC. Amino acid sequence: CASSLALAGAYGYTF. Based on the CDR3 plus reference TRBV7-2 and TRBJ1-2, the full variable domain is GAGVSQSPSNKVTEKGKDVELRCDPISGHTALYWYRQSLGQGLEFLIYFQGNSAPDKSGLPSDRFSAERTGGSVSTLTIQRTQQEDSAVYLCASSLALAGAYGYTFGSGTRLTVV.

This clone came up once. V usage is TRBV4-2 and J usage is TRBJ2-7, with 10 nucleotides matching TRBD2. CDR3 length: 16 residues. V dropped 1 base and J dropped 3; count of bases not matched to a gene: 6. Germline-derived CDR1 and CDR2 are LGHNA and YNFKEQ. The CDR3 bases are TGTGCCAGCAGCCAAGCTCCTAGGACTAGCGGCTACGAGCAGTACTTC. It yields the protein CASSQAPRTSGYEQYF.

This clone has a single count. The CDR3: CSVVQKGARYEQYF. CDR3 DNA: TGCAGCGTTGTGCAAAAGGGGGCACGGTACGAGCAGTACTTC. The chain joins TRBV29-1 to TRBJ2-7; TRBD1 matches at 7 bases. Per germline, CDR1 SQVTM and CDR2 ANQGSEA. V lost 4 bases to trimming and J lost 4 bases; unmatched junction nucleotides: 10. This CDR3 contains 14 residues.

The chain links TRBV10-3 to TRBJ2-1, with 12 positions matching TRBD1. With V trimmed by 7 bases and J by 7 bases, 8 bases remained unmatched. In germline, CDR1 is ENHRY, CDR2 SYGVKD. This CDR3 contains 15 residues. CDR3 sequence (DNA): TGTGCCATCACTGGGACAGGGGGCGGTTCAAATGAGCAGTTCTTC. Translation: CAITGTGGGSNEQFF.

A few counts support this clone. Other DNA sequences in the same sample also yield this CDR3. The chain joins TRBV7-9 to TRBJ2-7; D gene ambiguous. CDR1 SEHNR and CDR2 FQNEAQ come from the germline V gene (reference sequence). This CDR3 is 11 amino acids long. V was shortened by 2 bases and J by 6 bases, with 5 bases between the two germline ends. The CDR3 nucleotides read TGTGCCAGCAGCTTATCGGGCGAGCAGTACTTC. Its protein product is CASSLSGEQYF.

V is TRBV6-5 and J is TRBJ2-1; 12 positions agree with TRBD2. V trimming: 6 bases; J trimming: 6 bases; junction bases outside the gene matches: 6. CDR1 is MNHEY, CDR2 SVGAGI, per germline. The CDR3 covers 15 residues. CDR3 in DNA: TGTGCCAGCAGCCTAGCGGGAGGGAGCGGCAATGAGCAGTTCTTC. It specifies CASSLAGGSGNEQFF.

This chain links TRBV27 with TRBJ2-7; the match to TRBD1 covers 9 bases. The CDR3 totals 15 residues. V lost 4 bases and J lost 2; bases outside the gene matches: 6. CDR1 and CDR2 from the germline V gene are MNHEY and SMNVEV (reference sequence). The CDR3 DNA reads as TGTGCCAGCAGTTGGGGACAGGGCCTTACCTACGAGCAGTACTTC. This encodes CASSWGQGLTYEQYF.

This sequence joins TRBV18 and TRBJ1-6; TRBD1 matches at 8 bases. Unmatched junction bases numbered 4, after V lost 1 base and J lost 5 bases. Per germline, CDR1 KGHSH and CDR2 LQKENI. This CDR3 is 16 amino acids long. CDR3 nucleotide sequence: TGTGCCAGCTCACCACGGGACAGGTTTAATAATTCACCCCTCCACTTT. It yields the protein CASSPRDRFNNSPLHF.

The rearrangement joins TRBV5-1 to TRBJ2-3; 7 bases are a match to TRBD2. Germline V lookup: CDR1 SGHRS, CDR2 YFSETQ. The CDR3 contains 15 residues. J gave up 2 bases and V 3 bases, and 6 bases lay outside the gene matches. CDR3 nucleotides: TGCGCCAGCAGCTCTCAGCGGGGCTACACAGATACGCAGTATTTT. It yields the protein CASSSQRGYTDTQYF.

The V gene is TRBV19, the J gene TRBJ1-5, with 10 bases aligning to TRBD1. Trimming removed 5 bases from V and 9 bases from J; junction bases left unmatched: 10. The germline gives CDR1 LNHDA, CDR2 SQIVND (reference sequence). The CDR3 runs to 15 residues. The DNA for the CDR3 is TGTGCCAGTAGTTCGACCGGGACAGGGGTATGGCCCCAGCATTTT. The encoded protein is CASSSTGTGVWPQHF.

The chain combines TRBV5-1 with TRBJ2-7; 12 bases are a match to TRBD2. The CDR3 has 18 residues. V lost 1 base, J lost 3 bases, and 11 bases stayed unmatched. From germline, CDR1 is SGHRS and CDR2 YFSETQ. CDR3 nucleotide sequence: TGCGCCAGCAGCTTGTCGTCTCTAGCGGGAGGGATCTACTACGAGCAGTACTTC. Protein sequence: CASSLSSLAGGIYYEQYF. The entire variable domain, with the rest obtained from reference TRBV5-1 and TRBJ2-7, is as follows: KAGVTQTPRYLIKTRGQQVTLSCSPISGHRSVSWYQQTPGQGLQFLFEYFSETQRNKGNFPGRFSGRQFSNSRSEMNVSTLELGDSALYLCASSLSSLAGGIYYEQYFGPGTRLTVT.

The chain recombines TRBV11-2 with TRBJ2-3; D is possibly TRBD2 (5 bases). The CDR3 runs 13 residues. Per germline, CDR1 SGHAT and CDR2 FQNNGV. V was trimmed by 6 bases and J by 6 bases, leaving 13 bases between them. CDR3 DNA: TGTGCCAGCAGTCCCGGGGAGCGGGATACGCAGTATTTT. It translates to CASSPGERDTQYF.

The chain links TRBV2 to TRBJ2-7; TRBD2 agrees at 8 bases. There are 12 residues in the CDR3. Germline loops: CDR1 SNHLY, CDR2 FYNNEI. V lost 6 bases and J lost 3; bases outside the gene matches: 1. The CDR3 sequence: CASRLAVYEQYF. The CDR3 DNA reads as TGTGCCAGCAGACTAGCGGTCTACGAGCAGTACTTC.

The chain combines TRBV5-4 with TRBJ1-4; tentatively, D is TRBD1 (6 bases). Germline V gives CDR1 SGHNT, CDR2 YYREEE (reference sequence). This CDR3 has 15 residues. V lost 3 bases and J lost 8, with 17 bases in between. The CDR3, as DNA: TGTGCCAGCAGCTCTTCGCAGGGGTTCGGGGAAAAACTGTTTTTT. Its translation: CASSSSQGFGEKLFF.

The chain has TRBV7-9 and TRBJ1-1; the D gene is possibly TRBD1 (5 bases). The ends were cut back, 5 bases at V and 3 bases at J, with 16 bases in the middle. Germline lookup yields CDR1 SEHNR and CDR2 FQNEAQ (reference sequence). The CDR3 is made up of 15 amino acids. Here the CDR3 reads CASSPPGVGDTEAFF. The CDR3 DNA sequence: TGTGCCAGCAGCCCCCCGGGGGTAGGGGACACTGAAGCTTTCTTT.

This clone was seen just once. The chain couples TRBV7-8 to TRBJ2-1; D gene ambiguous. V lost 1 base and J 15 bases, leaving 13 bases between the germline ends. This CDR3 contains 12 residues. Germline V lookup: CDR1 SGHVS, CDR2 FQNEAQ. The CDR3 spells CASSLVAHSRFF. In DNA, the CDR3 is TGTGCCAGCAGCTTAGTTGCGCATAGCAGGTTCTTC.